The sample holds many counts of the clone carrying this T cell receptor beta chain. The antigen is undetermined. The sample is drawn from a study of neurological immune-mediated disorders. Use was made of approximately 960,000 CD4+ or CD8+ T cells in sorted libraries. 5'RACE employing 10-nucleotide random UMIs yielded the cDNA. Using its own MiXCR run on the 5' RACE reads, TCRdb lists one record per CDR3 protein. The sample lists roughly 20,000 distinct CDR3 sequences; roughly 15% were seen once. Study-level points and caveats: No CDR3 amino acid sequences recurred among expanded clones across subjects, suggesting private repertoires in all groups.

V lost 5 bases, J lost 6 bases, and 9 bases stayed unmatched. CDR1 and CDR2 (germline): DFQATT, SNEGSKA (reference sequence). The CDR3 runs to 14 residues. The sequence came from a woman aged 55-75 years with HTLV-1-associated myelopathy (HAM/TSP). Sequencing was carried out using CD4+ T cells from blood. V and J are TRBV20-1 and TRBJ2-1; 8 bases fit TRBD2. CDR3 bases: TGCAGTGCTCCCCTAGCGGGCCAACCCAATGAGCAGTTCTTC. Amino acids: CSAPLAGQPNEQFF.